Listed below are T cell receptor beta chains from one sample, sequenced in a study of cytomegalovirus exposure and HLA in healthy donors. Only in-frame clones appear in the TCRdb table, and some are missing; sequencing was by immunoSEQ multiplex PCR. The table records about 160,000 clones, about four fifths of them present only once. Sequenced sample: PBMCs. The receptors come from a woman aged 25 to 45 in good health and CMV-seropositive. Each CDR3 is given with its conserved first and last residue.

v_call	j_call	cdr3_aa
TRBV6-5	TRBJ2-7	CASRRHPTYEQYF
TRBV29-1	TRBJ2-7	CSVDGQGYEQYF
TRBV4-1	TRBJ2-1	CASSQAGYEQFF
TRBV7-9	TRBJ2-7	CSSSLGFEQYF
TRBV2	TRBJ1-4	CAIRTAVNEKLFF
TRBV5-1	-	CASSLVGTSSYEQYF
TRBV5-4	TRBJ1-6	CASSFRTGWDSPLHF
TRBV7-3	TRBJ2-7	CASSFSGVSYEQYF
TRBV18	TRBJ2-6	CASSPRGWGPSGANVLTF
TRBV18	TRBJ2-3	CASSPPITDTQYF
TRBV29-1	TRBJ2-3	CSVEFTADTQYF
TRBV6-6	TRBJ2-1	CASSPSLTEWFF
TRBV6-1	TRBJ1-2	CASRPGQGNGYTF
TRBV7-2	TRBJ1-2	CASSLAIGGTNYGYTF
TRBV28	TRBJ2-3	CASSFELDRGQYTQYF
TRBV19	TRBJ2-5	CASSRGQGIFFGTQYF
TRBV15	TRBJ1-5	CATSRGYVGSNQPQHF
TRBV6-6	TRBJ2-7	CASNQRGGSGGEQYF
TRBV7-6	TRBJ2-5	CASSKTGTQETQYF